The following is a T cell receptor (beta chain) sequence with its context. The antigen is undetermined. Using immunoSEQ multiplex PCR, the repertoire was profiled, and TCRdb retains in-frame clones only, with some absent. The top ten clones hold approximately 11% of a sample with about 17,000 clones, roughly 83% of them seen once. The unexposed donors gave CD4+ T cells in about 2010-2019, prior to COVID-19. After roughly ten days of culture, CD4+ T cells were isolated. Cells permitting, SARS-CoV-2 S/N and four cold-coronavirus spikes were tested on unexposed-donor CD4+ T cells. This record belongs to a study of CD4 T cells in relation to SARS-CoV-2 and coronaviruses. Overall study: TCR beta CDR3s were sequenced after 10-day antigen culture of PBMCs. The negative reference was HIV-1 Nef peptide pool or peptide-free culture. Whole-study results and caveats: Crossreactive clones expanded significantly less to SARS-CoV-2 than monoreactive clones.

The germline V gene has CDR1 SNHLY and CDR2 FYNNEI. This CDR3 contains 15 residues. Trimming pared 2 bases from V and 0 bases from J, leaving 8 bases between. This clonotype was obtained from a human donor in good health. Sequenced sample: CD4+ T cells from PBMCs, cultured in vitro. This chain joins TRBV2 and TRBJ1-3; D gene unclear. Here the CDR3 DNA reads TGTGCCAGCAGTGAATCAGGAATCTCTGGAAACACCATATATTTT. Its translation: CASSESGISGNTIYF.